The clone carrying this TCR beta chain was observed a handful of times. The data stem from a study of blood T cell repertoires in COVID-19. Participants spanned ages 18 to 89 years and resided in about two dozen US areas. Assignments of participants to cohorts depended upon their own reported clinical history. Recovered participants had two consecutive negative NP/OP PCR tests, healthcare professional clearance, or symptom resolution. Per germline, CDR1 SGHNT and CDR2 YYREEE (reference sequence). This CDR3 contains 14 residues. With 1 base removed from V and 2 bases from J, the gap between germline ends came to 8 bases. Data came from immunoSEQ multiplex PCR; TCRdb stores just in-frame clones and leaves some out. The sample has around 250,000 clones, over 75% seen once.

This receptor was taken from a man aged 18 to 29 who had recovered from COVID-19. The chain has TRBV5-4 and TRBJ2-3, with a tentative D call TRBD2 (5 bases). Sequencing was carried out using PBMCs or T cells enriched from blood (not recorded which). CDR3 region: CASSLSEDTDTQYF. The CDR3 bases are TGTGCCAGCAGCTTGTCGGAGGACACAGATACGCAGTATTTT. Based on the CDR3 plus reference TRBV5-4 and TRBJ2-3, the full variable domain is ETGVTQSPTHLIKTRGQQVTLRCSSQSGHNTVSWYQQALGQGPQFIFQYYREEENGRGNFPPRFSGLQFPNYSSELNVNALELDDSALYLCASSLSEDTDTQYFGPGTRLTVL.